The sequence of this T cell receptor beta chain was determined in a study of cytomegalovirus exposure and HLA in healthy donors. This clone showed up just a few times. The CDR3 is made up of 17 amino acids. The V gene end was trimmed by 2 bases and the J gene end by 2 bases; junction bases not matched to a gene: 11. Germline loops: CDR1 MGHRA, CDR2 YSYEKL. It was with 60 Vbeta and 13 Jbeta primers that the PCR ran. Repertoires were generated with immunoSEQ multiplex PCR, while TCRdb's copy carries only in-frame clones and drops some. The sample consists of about 98,000 clones, 75% to 85% of them appearing once.

The chain is built from TRBV4-1 and TRBJ2-7, with TRBD1 identical over 8 bases. This sequence was found in a man younger than 35 in good health and CMV-seropositive. The material sequenced was PBMCs. Written as DNA, the CDR3 is TGCGCCAGCAGCCAAAGAGCAGCAGGGGGCCTGACCTACGAGCAGTACTTC. Amino acids: CASSQRAAGGLTYEQYF.